Below, 29 T cell receptor beta chains from the same sample are listed, as sequenced in a study of blood T cell repertoires in COVID-19. Assay used: immunoSEQ multiplex PCR; TCRdb lists only in-frame clones, some missing. Among approximately 250,000 clones listed, 75% to 85% were seen once. Material for sequencing was peripheral blood. Every receptor here comes from a woman aged 45-65 years with acute or convalescent COVID-19.

The V and J genes are TRBV19 and TRBJ2-1; TRBD2 aligns across 11 bases. The CDR3 loop spans 15 amino acids. Germline V gives CDR1 LNHDA, CDR2 SQIVND (reference sequence). Trimming at V came to 3 bases and at J to 4 bases, leaving 2 bases not matched to a gene. CDR3 sequence reads: CASSIGTSGYNEQFF. The CDR3 bases are TGTGCCAGTAGTATTGGGACTAGCGGATACAATGAGCAGTTCTTC.

This clone occurred a few times. Other nucleotide sequences from this sample produce the same CDR3. J is TRBJ1-5 and V is TRBV19; TRBD1 matches at 8 bases. The junction had 4 bases not matched to a gene; V was cut back by 6 bases and J by 3 bases. The germline gives CDR1 LNHDA, CDR2 SQIVND (reference sequence). The length of the CDR3 is 14 residues. Written as DNA, the CDR3 is TGTGCCAGTAGCACAGGGGGACCCAATCAGCCCCAGCATTTT. As protein: CASSTGGPNQPQHF. Drawing the rest from reference TRBV19 and TRBJ1-5, the complete variable domain is DGGITQSPKYLFRKEGQNVTLSCEQNLNHDAMYWYRQDPGQGLRLIYYSQIVNDFQKGDIAEGYSVSREKKESFPLTVTSAQKNPTAFYLCASSTGGPNQPQHFGDGTRLSIL.

This clone was recorded a few times. As DNA, the CDR3 is TGCGCCAGCAGCATGTCTACAGGGGTTAATGAAAAACTGTTTTTT. It codes for CASSMSTGVNEKLFF. The V and J genes are TRBV5-1 and TRBJ1-4, with 7 bases lining up with TRBD1. Germline V lookup: CDR1 SGHRS, CDR2 YFSETQ. The length of the CDR3 is 15 residues. V trimming: 4 bases; J trimming: 4 bases; junction bases outside the gene matches: 7.

The V and J genes are TRBV6-5 and TRBJ1-2, with D tentatively TRBD1 (6 bases). The length of the CDR3 is 14 residues. Trimming cost V 5 bases and J 8 bases, with 18 bases left between them. CDR1 and CDR2 (germline): MNHEY, SVGAGI. The CDR3: CASSPSGAAEGYTF. Here the CDR3 DNA reads TGTGCCAGCAGTCCATCAGGGGCGGCGGAGGGCTACACCTTC.

The V call is TRBV28, the J call TRBJ2-7, with D possibly TRBD2 on 6 matching bases. The CDR3 has 17 residues. Looked up from germline, CDR1 is MDHEN and CDR2 is SYDVKM. With 2 bases removed from V and 2 bases from J, the gap between germline ends came to 19 bases. CDR3 nucleotides: TGTGCCAGCAGTTTAAGGGTGCGGGAACCTAGAACCTACGAGCAGTACTTC. Protein product: CASSLRVREPRTYEQYF.

Here the CDR3 DNA reads TGTGCCAGCAGCCAACCCACAGGGGGCGCCTACAATGAGCAGTTCTTC. Translation: CASSQPTGGAYNEQFF. The chain carries TRBV4-2 and TRBJ2-1, with 9 positions matching TRBD1. Germline CDR1 LGHNA, CDR2 YNFKEQ. The CDR3 runs 16 residues. V lost 2 bases and J lost 2; bases outside the gene matches: 4.

The genes are TRBV9 and TRBJ2-1; D gene ambiguous. V was pared by 4 bases and J by 9 bases, with 11 bases between. The CDR3 totals 12 residues. Germline CDR1 and CDR2: SGDLS and YYNGEE. CDR3 sequence reads: CASSPKRGEQFF. CDR3 nucleotide sequence: TGTGCCAGCAGCCCCAAGCGCGGTGAGCAGTTCTTC.

The rearrangement uses TRBV25-1 and TRBJ1-1, with TRBD1 matching over 9 bases. Germline V lookup: CDR1 MGHDK, CDR2 SYGVNS. This CDR3 comprises 14 residues. CDR3 sequence (DNA): TGTGCTTCCTCCCGGGACAGGGTCGGGACTGAAGCTTTCTTT. Its translation is CASSRDRVGTEAFF. Full variable domain (remainder filled in from reference TRBV25-1 and TRBJ1-1): EADIYQTPRYLVIGTGKKITLECSQTMGHDKMYWYQQDPGMELHLIHYSYGVNSTEKGDLSSESTVSRIRTEHFPLTLESARPSHTSQYLCASSRDRVGTEAFFGQGTRLTVV.

This rearrangement joins TRBV7-2 to TRBJ1-1, with 7 bases that match TRBD1. With V trimmed by 5 bases and J by 6 bases, 6 bases remained unmatched. Per the germline V gene, CDR1 is SGHTA and CDR2 is FQGNSA. The CDR3 extends over 13 amino acids. Here the CDR3 DNA reads TGTGCCAGCAGCCCCCACGGGACAGCTGAAGCTTTCTTT. Translated, it gives CASSPHGTAEAFF.

This chain connects TRBV12-2 to TRBJ1-1; TRBD1 reflects the table's D call only, with no check against the DNA. TRBV12-2 counts as a pseudogene. The CDR3 covers 15 residues. The CDR3 nucleotides read TGTGCAAGTCGCGGCTTCCATGCACAGGGTCCTGAAGCTTTCTTT. Residues: CASRGFHAQGPEAFF.

The chain has TRBV24-1 and TRBJ2-2; perhaps TRBD1 as D (6 bases). The length of the CDR3 is 14 residues. Looked up from germline, CDR1 is KGHDR and CDR2 is SFDVKD. V lost 5 bases and J 4 bases, leaving 10 bases between the germline ends. The CDR3 loop reads CATSANRVTGELFF. The CDR3 DNA follows: TGTGCCACCAGTGCCAACAGGGTCACCGGGGAGCTGTTTTTT.

This rearrangement joins TRBV6-4 to TRBJ1-2, with D possibly matching TRBD1 (6 bases). The CDR3 has 12 amino acids. The V end was cut by 7 bases, the J end by 3 bases, with 9 bases between. Germline lookup yields CDR1 MRHNA and CDR2 SNTAGT. The CDR3 sequence is CASTAGDYGYTF. CDR3 sequence (DNA): TGTGCCAGCACCGCAGGGGACTATGGCTACACCTTC.

The J gene is TRBJ1-1, the V gene TRBV11-1; TRBD1 matches 8 bases. Germline loops: CDR1 SGHAT, CDR2 FQDESV (reference sequence). After removal of 1 base from V and 2 bases from J, the junction contained 3 bases not matched to a gene. This CDR3 comprises 15 residues. CDR3 in amino acids: CASSLVGTGNTEAFF. The CDR3, as DNA: TGTGCCAGCAGCTTAGTAGGGACAGGCAACACTGAAGCTTTCTTT.

The chain uses TRBV5-6 and TRBJ2-7, with D maybe TRBD1 (6 bases). In germline, CDR1 is SGHDT, CDR2 YYEEEE. The CDR3 loop spans 13 amino acids. Trimming left V 5 bases short and J 5 bases short, with 14 bases between. The CDR3, as DNA: TGTGCCAGCAGTTATAGGACAGTCCACGAGCAGTACTTC. It encodes CASSYRTVHEQYF.

This clone was seen just once. Distinct nucleotide sequences in the sample also encode this CDR3. The CDR3 DNA is TGTGCCAGCAGCCAAGTCGCAGGGTACGAGCAGTACTTC. This codes for CASSQVAGYEQYF. This chain connects TRBV3-1 (or the pseudogene TRBV3-2) to TRBJ2-7; D perhaps matches TRBD1 (5 bases). V was cut by 1 base and J by 4 bases, with 8 bases left in between. CDR3 length: 13 amino acids. CDR1 is LGHDT, CDR2 YNNKEL, per germline (reference sequence).

The chain employs TRBV19 and TRBJ2-7; 9 nucleotides match TRBD1. This CDR3 region has 16 residues. J lost 4 bases, V lost 6 bases, and 13 bases had no gene match. Germline CDR1 and CDR2: LNHDA and SQIVND (reference sequence). The CDR3 is CASSSRQGQGMYEQYF. CDR3 DNA sequence: TGTGCCAGTAGCAGCCGACAGGGACAGGGAATGTACGAGCAGTACTTC.

J is TRBJ2-3 and V is TRBV6-2 or TRBV6-3, with D perhaps TRBD1 (5 bases). The length of the CDR3 is 15 residues. Germline CDR1 MNHEY, CDR2 SVGEGT. The V and J ends lost 5 bases and 0 bases respectively, with 12 bases between them. This CDR3 is CASSQTVTSTDTQYF. Written as DNA, the CDR3 is TGTGCCAGCAGTCAGACAGTTACTAGCACAGATACGCAGTATTTT.

This rearrangement joins TRBV28 to TRBJ2-7; 7 bases are a match to TRBD1. This CDR3 region has 13 residues. Unmatched junction bases numbered 5, after V lost 4 bases and J lost 5 bases. CDR1 and CDR2 (germline): MDHEN, SYDVKM. CDR3: CASSSYRGNEQYF. The CDR3 DNA reads as TGTGCCAGCAGTTCCTACAGGGGAAACGAGCAGTACTTC. The variable domain in full, with the rest retrieved from reference TRBV28 and TRBJ2-7, is DVKVTQSSRYLVKRTGEKVFLECVQDMDHENMFWYRQDPGLGLRLIYFSYDVKMKEKGDIPEGYSVSREKKERFSLILESASTNQTSMYLCASSSYRGNEQYFGPGTRLTVT.

The chain employs TRBV6-5 and TRBJ1-5; D may be TRBD1 (6 bases). CDR3 length equals 15 residues. Germline loops: CDR1 MNHEY, CDR2 SVGAGI. Trimming stripped 6 bases from V and 4 bases from J, with 16 bases between. The CDR3 DNA reads TGTGCCAGCAGGCGGACAGCCACTGGTAATCAGCCCCAGCATTTT. It is translated as CASRRTATGNQPQHF.

The V gene is TRBV12-3 or TRBV12-4, the J gene TRBJ1-2; D is undetermined. The CDR3 spans 12 residues. V lost 5 bases and J 1 base, leaving 5 bases between the germline ends. CDR3 amino acids: CASSQNNYGYTF. The CDR3 coding sequence is TGTGCCAGCAGTCAAAATAACTATGGCTACACCTTC.

The CDR3 region is CASRQTASTDTQYF. CDR3 DNA: TGTGCCAGCAGACAGACCGCTAGCACAGATACGCAGTATTTT. This sequence joins TRBV5-5 and TRBJ2-3; D unresolved. This CDR3 contains 14 residues. Deletions cut 5 bases from V and 0 bases from J, with 10 bases between. From germline, CDR1 is SGHKS and CDR2 YYEKEE (reference sequence).

This clone appeared a few times. J is TRBJ1-3 and V is TRBV18; 7 nucleotides align to TRBD1. The CDR3 contains 16 residues. J lost 3 bases, V lost 2 bases, and 7 bases had no gene match. Germline V gives CDR1 KGHSH, CDR2 LQKENI. CDR3 protein: CASSPNMDRSGNTIYF. CDR3 nucleotide sequence: TGTGCCAGCTCACCAAACATGGACAGGAGTGGAAACACCATATATTTT.

This rearrangement joins TRBV6-5 to TRBJ2-3; 7 bases align to TRBD2. The CDR3 is 14 residues long. Per the germline V gene, CDR1 is MNHEY and CDR2 is SVGAGI. Trimming cost V 2 bases and J 4 bases; bases outside gene matches: 3. The CDR3 DNA reads as TGTGCCAGCAGTTACGGCGGGAGTGCAGATACGCAGTATTTT. It translates to CASSYGGSADTQYF.

A single count supports this clone. This chain joins TRBV5-1 and TRBJ1-4, with a tentative D call TRBD1 (5 bases). Trimming pared 5 bases from V and 3 bases from J, leaving 11 bases between. Germline V gives CDR1 SGHRS, CDR2 YFSETQ. The CDR3 consists of 14 residues. The CDR3: CASRETAPNEKLFF. The CDR3 coding sequence is TGCGCCAGCAGAGAGACAGCGCCTAATGAAAAACTGTTTTTT.

The V call is TRBV5-5, the J call TRBJ1-5; TRBD1 matches at 9 bases. The CDR3 is 15 residues long. Germline V CDR1 and CDR2: SGHKS, YYEKEE (reference sequence). The trim removed 5 bases at V and 6 bases at J, leaving 9 bases unmatched. In DNA, the CDR3 is TGTGCCAGCAGAACTACAGGGGGCGCAGGTCAGCCCCAGCATTTT. This encodes CASRTTGGAGQPQHF. The whole variable domain, filled in from reference TRBV5-5 and TRBJ1-5, reads DAGVTQSPTHLIKTRGQQVTLRCSPISGHKSVSWYQQVLGQGPQFIFQYYEKEERGRGNFPDRFSARQFPNYSSELNVNALLLGDSALYLCASRTTGGAGQPQHFGDGTRLSIL.

The CDR3 loop is CASSTGQERNTIYF. The CDR3 coding sequence is TGTGCCAGCAGTACGGGACAGGAGCGAAACACCATATATTTT. The J gene is TRBJ1-3, the V gene TRBV5-4, with 8 bases fitting TRBD1. V trimming: 5 bases; J trimming: 5 bases; junction bases outside the gene matches: 6. The CDR3 runs to 14 residues. CDR1 is SGHNT, CDR2 YYREEE, per germline (reference sequence). The whole variable domain, remainder taken from reference TRBV5-4 and TRBJ1-3, is ETGVTQSPTHLIKTRGQQVTLRCSSQSGHNTVSWYQQALGQGPQFIFQYYREEENGRGNFPPRFSGLQFPNYSSELNVNALELDDSALYLCASSTGQERNTIYFGEGSWLTVV.

The V gene is TRBV3-1 (or the pseudogene TRBV3-2), the J gene TRBJ1-6; 12 bases map to TRBD1. Trimming at V came to 1 base and at J to 7 bases, leaving 2 bases not matched to a gene. The length of the CDR3 is 16 residues. Germline V gives CDR1 LGHDT, CDR2 YNNKEL (reference sequence). Written as DNA, the CDR3 is TGTGCCAGCAGCCAAGGGGGACAGGGGGCAAATTCACCCCTCCACTTT. Amino acids: CASSQGGQGANSPLHF.

This clone was seen a single time. This chain uses TRBV6-4 with TRBJ2-1, with 7 bases identical to TRBD1. This CDR3 contains 19 residues. CDR1 and CDR2 (germline): MRHNA, SNTAGT. J gave up 2 bases and V 7 bases, and 20 bases lay outside the gene matches. The CDR3 DNA is TGTGCCAGCACCCCAAGGGGACAGCCTAGTAACTACCCCTACAATGAGCAGTTCTTC. Translation: CASTPRGQPSNYPYNEQFF.

This clone was counted a single time. The gene calls are TRBV19 and TRBJ1-5, with D hard to call. Looked up from germline, CDR1 is LNHDA and CDR2 is SQIVND (reference sequence). Trimming removed 5 bases at V and 6 bases at J, with 11 bases between. This CDR3 has 13 residues. The CDR3 region is CASSPEGGQPQHF. The CDR3 nucleotides read TGTGCCAGTAGTCCTGAGGGCGGTCAGCCCCAGCATTTT.